This T cell receptor beta chain was captured by sequencing in a study of blood T cell repertoires in COVID-19. Overall study: Samples of COVID-19 (acute and convalescent) were obtained from the United States, Italy and Spain. T cells, B-cell-depleted T cells, or PBMCs provided the cDNA or gDNA that served as material.

The V end lost 6 bases, the J end lost 6 bases, and 9 bases lay between the germline ends. The CDR3 spans 11 residues. Germline V gene lookup returns CDR1 MDHEN and CDR2 SYDVKM. The repertoire was sequenced with immunoSEQ multiplex PCR; TCRdb's copy has only in-frame clones and lacks some. The sample lists about 120,000 clones, 75% to 90% occurring once. This clone was seen just once. The chain combines TRBV28 with TRBJ2-7; no reliable D call. The material sequenced was peripheral blood. The source of this sequence is a human donor in a cohort sampled during active COVID-19. The CDR3 bases are TGTGCCAGCAGCTCGGGTGTCGAGCAGTACTTC. Its translation: CASSSGVEQYF.